This entry is about one TCR beta chain. Its antigen is as yet unknown. This record comes from a study of cytomegalovirus exposure and HLA in healthy donors. PCR involved 60 Vbeta and 13 Jbeta primers. Here immunoSEQ multiplex PCR was the method, and the copy in TCRdb shows in-frame clones only, minus some. The sample has about 190,000 clones, just under 75% seen once; the top ten hold 3% to 3.5%. Regarding the study as a whole: Researchers reported that three CMV-associated chains were confirmed in vitro as CMV antigen-specific. Sequencing likely caused a cluster of highly shared sequence variants. The authors reported that TCR beta sequences could predict HLA-A and HLA-B alleles. These predictions were accurate for most subjects in the first cohort.

Healthy bone marrow donors supplied every sample. Material: PBMCs. The sequence derives from a woman aged 30 to 39 in good health and CMV-seropositive.

CDR3 in DNA: TGTGCCAGCAGTTTCGACATAATGAACACCGGGGAGCTGTTTTTT. Translating gives CASSFDIMNTGELFF. The chain carries TRBV27 and TRBJ2-2; D is unclear. The V and J ends lost 3 bases and 1 base respectively, with 9 bases between them. Germline CDR1 MNHEY, CDR2 SMNVEV (reference sequence). CDR3 length: 15 residues.